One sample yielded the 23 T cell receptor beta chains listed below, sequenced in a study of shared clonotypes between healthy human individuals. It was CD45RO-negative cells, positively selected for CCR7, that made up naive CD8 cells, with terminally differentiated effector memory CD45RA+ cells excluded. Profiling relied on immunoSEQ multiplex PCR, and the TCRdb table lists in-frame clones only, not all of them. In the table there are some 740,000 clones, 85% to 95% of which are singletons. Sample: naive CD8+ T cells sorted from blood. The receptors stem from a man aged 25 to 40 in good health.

The CDR3 DNA reads as TGTGCCAGCAGCTTCGGGCCGGATACGCAGTATTTT. This encodes CASSFGPDTQYF. V and J are TRBV5-4 and TRBJ2-3; D not certain. Trimming shortened V by 2 bases and J by 6 bases, and 7 bases separated the two germline ends. CDR3 size: 12 residues. Germline CDR1 SGHNT, CDR2 YYREEE (reference sequence).

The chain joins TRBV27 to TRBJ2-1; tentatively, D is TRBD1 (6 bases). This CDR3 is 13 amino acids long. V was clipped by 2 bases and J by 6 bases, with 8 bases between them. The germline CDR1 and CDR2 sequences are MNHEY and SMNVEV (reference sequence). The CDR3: CASSLVQGNEQFF. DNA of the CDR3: TGTGCCAGCAGTTTAGTACAGGGCAATGAGCAGTTCTTC.

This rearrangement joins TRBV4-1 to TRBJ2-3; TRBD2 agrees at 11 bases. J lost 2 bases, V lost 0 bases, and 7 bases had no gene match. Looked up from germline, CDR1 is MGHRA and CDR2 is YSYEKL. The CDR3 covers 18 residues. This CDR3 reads CASSQDIAGGPHTDTQYF. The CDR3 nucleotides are TGCGCCAGCAGCCAAGATATAGCGGGAGGGCCACACACAGATACGCAGTATTTT.

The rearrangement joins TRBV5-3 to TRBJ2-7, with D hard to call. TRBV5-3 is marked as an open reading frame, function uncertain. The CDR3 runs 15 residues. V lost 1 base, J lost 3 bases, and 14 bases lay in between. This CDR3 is CARSLFETPIYEQYF. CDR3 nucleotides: TGTGCCAGAAGCTTGTTCGAGACCCCAATCTACGAGCAGTACTTC.

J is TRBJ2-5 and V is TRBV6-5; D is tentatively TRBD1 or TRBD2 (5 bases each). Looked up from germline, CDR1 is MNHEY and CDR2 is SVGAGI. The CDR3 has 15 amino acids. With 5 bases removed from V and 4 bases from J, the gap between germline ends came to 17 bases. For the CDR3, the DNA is TGTGCCAGCAGTCCGGACGGGCCGGGACGAGAGACCCAGTACTTC. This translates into CASSPDGPGRETQYF.

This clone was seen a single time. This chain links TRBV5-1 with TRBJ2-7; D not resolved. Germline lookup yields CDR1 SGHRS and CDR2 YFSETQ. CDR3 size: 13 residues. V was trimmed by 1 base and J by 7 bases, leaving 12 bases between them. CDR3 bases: TGCGCCAGCAGCTTGTTAGGTCTGGAAGAGCAGTACTTC. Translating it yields CASSLLGLEEQYF.

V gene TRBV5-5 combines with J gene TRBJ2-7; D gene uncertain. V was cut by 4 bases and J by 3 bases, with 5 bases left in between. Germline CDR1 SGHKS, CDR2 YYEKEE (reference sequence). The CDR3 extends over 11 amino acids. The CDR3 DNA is TGTGCCAGCAGCCCATACTACGAGCAGTACTTC. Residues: CASSPYYEQYF.

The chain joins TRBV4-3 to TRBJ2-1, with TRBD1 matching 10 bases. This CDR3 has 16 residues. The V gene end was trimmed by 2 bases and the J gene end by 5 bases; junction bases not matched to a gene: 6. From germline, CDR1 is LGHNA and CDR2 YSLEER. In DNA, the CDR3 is TGCGCCAGCAGCCAAAGGACAGGGGGAATAGACAATGAGCAGTTCTTC. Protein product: CASSQRTGGIDNEQFF.

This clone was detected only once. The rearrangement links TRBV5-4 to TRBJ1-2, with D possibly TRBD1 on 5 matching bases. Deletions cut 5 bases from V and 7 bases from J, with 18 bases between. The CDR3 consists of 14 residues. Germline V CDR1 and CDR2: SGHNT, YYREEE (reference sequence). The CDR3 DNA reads TGTGCCAGCAGAACTTCCGGGACCAGTTCTGGCTACACCTTC. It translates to CASRTSGTSSGYTF.

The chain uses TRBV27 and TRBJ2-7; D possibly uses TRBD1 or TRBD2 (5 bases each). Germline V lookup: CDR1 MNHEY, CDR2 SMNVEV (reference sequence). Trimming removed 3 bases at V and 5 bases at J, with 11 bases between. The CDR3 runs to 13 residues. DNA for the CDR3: TGTGCCAGCAGTTTGGGACCCCGAGACGAGCAGTACTTC. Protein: CASSLGPRDEQYF.

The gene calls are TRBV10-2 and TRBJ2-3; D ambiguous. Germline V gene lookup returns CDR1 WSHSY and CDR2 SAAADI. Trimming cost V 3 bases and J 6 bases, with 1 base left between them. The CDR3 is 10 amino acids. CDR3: CASSDDTQYF. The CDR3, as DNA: TGCGCCAGCAGTGATGATACGCAGTATTTT.

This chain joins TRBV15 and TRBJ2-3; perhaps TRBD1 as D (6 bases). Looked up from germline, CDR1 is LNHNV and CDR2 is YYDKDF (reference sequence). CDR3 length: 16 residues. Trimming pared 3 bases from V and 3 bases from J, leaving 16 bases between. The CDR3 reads CATSRGDRPETDTQYF. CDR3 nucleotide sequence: TGTGCCACCAGCAGGGGTGACAGGCCGGAAACAGATACGCAGTATTTT. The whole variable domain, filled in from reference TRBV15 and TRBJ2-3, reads DAMVIQNPRYQVTQFGKPVTLSCSQTLNHNVMYWYQQKSSQAPKLLFHYYDKDFNNEADTPDNFQSRRPNTSFCFLDIRSPGLGDTAMYLCATSRGDRPETDTQYFGPGTRLTVL.

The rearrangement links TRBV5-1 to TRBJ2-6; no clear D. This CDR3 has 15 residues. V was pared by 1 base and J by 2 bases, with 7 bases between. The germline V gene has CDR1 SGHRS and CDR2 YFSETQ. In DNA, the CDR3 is TGCGCCAGCAGCTTGTATTACCCTGGGGCCAACGTCCTGACTTTC. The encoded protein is CASSLYYPGANVLTF.

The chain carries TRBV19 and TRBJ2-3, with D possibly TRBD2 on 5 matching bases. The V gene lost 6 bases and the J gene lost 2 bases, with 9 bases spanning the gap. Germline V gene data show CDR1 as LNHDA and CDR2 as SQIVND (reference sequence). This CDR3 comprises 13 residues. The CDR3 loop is CASRSGPTDTQYF. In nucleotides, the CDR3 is TGTGCCAGTAGAAGCGGCCCCACAGATACGCAGTATTTT.

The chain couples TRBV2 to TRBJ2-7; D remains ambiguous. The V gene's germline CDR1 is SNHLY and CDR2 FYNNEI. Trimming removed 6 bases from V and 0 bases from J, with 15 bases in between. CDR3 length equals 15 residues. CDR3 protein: CASSTYRGSSYEQYF. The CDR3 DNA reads TGTGCCAGCAGCACATATCGTGGCAGCTCCTACGAGCAGTACTTC.

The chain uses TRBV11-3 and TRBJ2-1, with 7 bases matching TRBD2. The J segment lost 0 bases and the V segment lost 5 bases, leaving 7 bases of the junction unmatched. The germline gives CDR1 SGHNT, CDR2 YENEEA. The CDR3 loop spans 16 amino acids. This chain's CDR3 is CASSPRGVSSYNEQFF. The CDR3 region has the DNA TGTGCCAGCAGCCCTCGGGGGGTAAGCTCCTACAATGAGCAGTTCTTC.

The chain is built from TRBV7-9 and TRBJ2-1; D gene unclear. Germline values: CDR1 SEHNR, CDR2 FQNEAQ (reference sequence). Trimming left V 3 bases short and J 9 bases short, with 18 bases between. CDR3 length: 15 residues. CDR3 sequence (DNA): TGTGCCAGCAGCTTTTCCGGCCGAACTCCGGGTGAGCAGTTCTTC. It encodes CASSFSGRTPGEQFF.

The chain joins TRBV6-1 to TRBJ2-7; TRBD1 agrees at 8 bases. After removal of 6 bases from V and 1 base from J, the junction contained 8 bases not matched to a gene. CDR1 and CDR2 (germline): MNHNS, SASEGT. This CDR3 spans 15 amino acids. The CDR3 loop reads CASSQGAPGSYEQYF. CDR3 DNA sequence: TGTGCCAGCAGCCAGGGGGCCCCAGGGTCCTACGAGCAGTACTTC.

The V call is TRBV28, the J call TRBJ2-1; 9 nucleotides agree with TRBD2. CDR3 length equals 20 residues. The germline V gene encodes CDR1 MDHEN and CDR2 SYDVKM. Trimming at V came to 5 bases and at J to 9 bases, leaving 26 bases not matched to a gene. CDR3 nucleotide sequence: TGTGCCAGCAGTGCCCTGCCCAGCGGGAGGCTAGATGAGAATCGTTCTGAGCAGTTCTTC. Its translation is CASSALPSGRLDENRSEQFF.

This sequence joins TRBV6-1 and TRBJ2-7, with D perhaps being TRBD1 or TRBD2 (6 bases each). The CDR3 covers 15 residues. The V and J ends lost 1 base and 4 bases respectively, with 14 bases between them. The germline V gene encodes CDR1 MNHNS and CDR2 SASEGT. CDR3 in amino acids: CASSEVGGVDYEQYF. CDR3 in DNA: TGTGCCAGCAGTGAAGTCGGGGGCGTAGATTACGAGCAGTACTTC.

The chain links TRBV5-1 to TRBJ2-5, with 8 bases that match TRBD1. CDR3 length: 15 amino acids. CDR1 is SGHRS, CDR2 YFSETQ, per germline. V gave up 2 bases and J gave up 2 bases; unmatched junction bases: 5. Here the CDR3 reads CASSFGQGGQETQYF. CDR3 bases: TGCGCCAGCAGCTTCGGACAGGGAGGTCAAGAGACCCAGTACTTC.

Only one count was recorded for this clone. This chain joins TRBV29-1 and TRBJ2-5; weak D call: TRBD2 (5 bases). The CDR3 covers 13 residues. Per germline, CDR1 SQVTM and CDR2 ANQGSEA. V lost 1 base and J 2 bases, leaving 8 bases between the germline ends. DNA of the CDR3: TGCAGCGTTGAAGGCGGGTGGCAAGAGACCCAGTACTTC. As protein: CSVEGGWQETQYF.

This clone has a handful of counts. In DNA, the CDR3 is TGTGCCAGTAGTATACGGGGGCCCTACGAGCAGTACTTC. This encodes CASSIRGPYEQYF. The chain joins TRBV19 to TRBJ2-7, with D perhaps assigned TRBD1 or TRBD2 (6 bases each). Germline loops: CDR1 LNHDA, CDR2 SQIVND (reference sequence). This CDR3 has 13 amino acids. V lost 2 bases to trimming and J lost 2 bases, with 7 bases between them.